What follows is one T cell receptor beta chain and its context. Its antigen remains unknown. TCR alpha and TCR beta cDNA libraries carrying sample barcodes and UMIs were produced by 5'RACE using constant-segment primers. Via MiXCR, TCRdb re-called the 5' RACE reads, giving one row per CDR3 protein. The repertoire holds fewer than 600,000 distinct CDR3 sequences, with 20% to 25% as singletons. Looked up from germline, CDR1 is KGHSH and CDR2 is LQKENI. The CDR3 totals 15 residues. The ends were cut back, 1 base at V and 0 bases at J, with 7 bases in the middle. These data originate in a study of T-cell memory formation after mild COVID-19. Overall study context: TCR clusters showed largely donor specificity. The study, taken as a whole, reports: Memory sampled before infection contained some responding clones, suggesting cross-reactive memory joined. CD8+ contracting clones occupied EMRA, while CD4+ ones occupied mainly CM and EM.

The sequence was collected from an adult woman who had mild COVID-19 (a few samples of this study predate the infection). Cell type and time point are not known. The gene calls are TRBV18 and TRBJ2-1; D is undetermined. Specimen: PBMCs or a T cell subset sorted from them (not recorded which). This chain's CDR3 is CASSPQGFSYNEQFF. The CDR3 nucleotides are TGTGCCAGCTCACCACAAGGGTTCTCCTACAATGAGCAGTTCTTC.